The 2 T cell receptor beta chains below all came from one sample that was sequenced in a study of blood T cells in healthy people across ages (dated by TCRdb to between 2014 and 2017). The library was made by 5' RACE. Data came from an Illumina HiSeq 2500. A second roughly 7 to 11 cycle PCR used a sample-barcoded 5' primer and a J-beta primer mix. Using fastp trimming at Q25 and MiXCR clonotype assembly, TCRdb reanalyzed the public sequencing data and kept in-frame beta chains. Rows with a matching CDR3 protein are joined into one entry that keeps the most common DNA and genes. Present in this sample are a few hundred thousand distinct CDR3 sequences, approximately 51% of which were seen just once. Around 50% of the sample goes to the ten largest clones. The sample was blood. The receptors stem from a man aged 55 to 70 in good health.

A single count supports this clonotype. Here the CDR3 DNA reads TGCGCCAGCAGGACAGACAACTATGGCTACACCTTC. Amino acids: CASRTDNYGYTF. The gene calls are TRBV5-1 and TRBJ1-2; weak D call: TRBD1 (5 bases). Trimming removed 5 bases from V and 2 bases from J, with 7 bases in between. Germline CDR1 SGHRS, CDR2 YFSETQ. The CDR3 is 12 amino acids.

The genes are TRBV6-1 and TRBJ1-2; the match to TRBD1 covers 7 bases. The ends lost 5 bases at V and 3 bases at J; junction bases unmatched: 9. The length of the CDR3 is 15 residues. CDR1 is MNHNS, CDR2 SASEGT, per germline. CDR3 sequence reads: CASSKTGYPDYGYTF. For the CDR3, the DNA is TGTGCCAGCAGTAAGACAGGGTATCCCGACTATGGCTACACCTTC.